This TCR beta chain was observed in a study of Ad26.COV2.S vaccination and SARS-CoV-2 variants. Noted treatment: about 20 received Ad26.COV2.S at low or high dose, single or two shots; 5 received placebo; per-sample allocation not given. Specimen acquisition occurred on day 63 following the initial vaccine or placebo injection. Deletions cut 7 bases from V and 6 bases from J, with 25 bases between. The V gene's germline CDR1 is LNHDA and CDR2 SQIVND (reference sequence). The CDR3 contains 17 residues. Sequencing used immunoSEQ multiplex PCR; TCRdb keeps in-frame clones, though not all of them. The sample yields around 250,000 clones, roughly 87% seen once.

The source was peripheral blood, collected in a trial of Ad26.COV2.S vaccine versus placebo. The chain carries TRBV19 and TRBJ1-5; maybe TRBD1 (6 bases). This TCR derives from a person between 18 and 65 years old who received the Ad26.COV2.S COVID-19 vaccine or a placebo. CDR3 amino acids: CASKVLGAGVGGQPQHF. CDR3 in DNA: TGTGCCAGTAAAGTTCTTGGGGCCGGGGTAGGGGGTCAGCCCCAGCATTTT.